The rows below give T cell receptor beta chains drawn from one sample of a study of patients and donors after allogeneic stem cell transplantation. In TCRdb, the RT-PCR reads were re-called with MiXCR into one record per CDR3 protein. The sample lists about 160,000 distinct CDR3 sequences; approximately 40% were seen once. The sequencing sample was made of blood, either unsorted or a sorted T cell fraction (not recorded which). These receptors all stem from a human donor who was either an allogeneic HSCT recipient or a stem cell or donor lymphocyte infusion donor (not recorded which). It is not recorded whose cells these are; they may come from a transplant donor. CDR3s include the opening cysteine and the closing phenylalanine or tryptophan. The D gene is left open where the match is weak. A row's size may be missing; if present it is once, few, many or a size class.

few	TRBV6-5	TRBD1	TRBJ2-5	CASSYCRDRQETQYF	TGTGCCAGCAGTTACTGCCGGGACAGACAAGAGACCCAGTACTTC
-	TRBV28	TRBD1	TRBJ1-5	CASSFDRVVPQHF	TGTGCCAGCAGTTTCGACAGGGTGGTGCCCCAGCATTTT
few	TRBV29-1	-	TRBJ1-1	CTTSSGQNTEAFF	TGCACGACATCAAGTGGGCAGAACACTGAAGCTTTCTTT
-	TRBV11-2	TRBD1	TRBJ1-4	CASSFATGAATNEKLFF	TGTGCCAGCAGCTTTGCCACAGGGGCTGCAACTAATGAAAAACTGTTTTTT
-	TRBV25-1	-	TRBJ1-6	CASSAGQGNNSPLHF	TGTGCCAGCAGTGCGGGACAAGGGAATAATTCACCCCTCCACTTT
-	TRBV6-5	TRBD1	TRBJ1-2	CASSNRQGNGYTF	TGTGCCAGCAGCAACCGACAGGGGAATGGCTACACCTTC
-	TRBV12-3/TRBV12-4	TRBD1	TRBJ1-1	CASSLGTGTMNTEAFF	TGTGCCAGCAGTTTAGGGACAGGGACTATGAACACTGAAGCTTTCTTT
few	TRBV11-2	-	TRBJ1-6	CASSVMDNSPLHF	TGTGCCAGCAGCGTGATGGATAATTCACCCCTCCACTTT
-	TRBV6-1	-	TRBJ1-5	CASSEITANQPQHF	TGTGCCAGCAGTGAGATAACAGCTAATCAGCCCCAGCATTTT
few	TRBV7-9	-	TRBJ1-1	CASSPSPTEAFF	TGTGCCAGCAGCCCTAGCCCCACTGAAGCTTTCTTT
-	TRBV12-3/TRBV12-4	-	TRBJ1-5	CASSFPSNQPQHF	TGTGCCAGCAGTTTCCCTAGCAATCAGCCCCAGCATTTT
-	TRBV12-3/TRBV12-4	-	TRBJ1-1	CASKIGGTEAFF	TGTGCCAGCAAGATAGGGGGGACTGAAGCTTTCTTT
few	TRBV7-9	TRBD1	TRBJ1-4	CASSIHRGLDNEKLFF	TGTGCCAGCAGCATCCACAGGGGGCTGGATAATGAAAAACTGTTTTTT
-	TRBV20-1	-	TRBJ2-1	CSARGDSYNEQFF	TGCAGTGCTAGAGGCGATAGCTACAATGAGCAGTTCTTC
-	TRBV4-2	-	TRBJ1-1	CASSPRPGPEAFF	TGTGCCAGCAGCCCCAGACCCGGCCCCGAAGCTTTCTTT
-	TRBV7-6	TRBD2	TRBJ2-1	CASSLVVAGSINEQFF	TGTGCCAGCAGCTTAGTTGTAGCGGGGTCCATCAATGAGCAGTTCTTC
-	TRBV20-1	-	TRBJ1-2	CSARPPGRGDGYTF	TGCAGTGCTAGACCCCCGGGGAGGGGGGATGGCTACACCTTC
few	TRBV6-5	-	TRBJ2-7	CASLREAYEQYF	TGTGCCAGCTTGCGGGAAGCCTACGAGCAGTACTTC
-	TRBV2	-	TRBJ2-1	CASSAWDSSWEQFF	TGTGCCAGCAGTGCTTGGGACTCCAGTTGGGAGCAGTTCTTC
-	TRBV5-1	-	TRBJ2-3	CASSHGGEDTQYF	TGCGCCAGCAGCCATGGGGGTGAAGATACGCAGTATTTT
-	TRBV7-2	-	TRBJ1-3	CASSRVNGNTIYF	TGTGCCAGCAGCCGGGTTAACGGAAACACCATATATTTT
-	TRBV20-1	-	TRBJ1-2	CSAREGRQVLGYGYTF	TGCAGTGCTAGAGAGGGGAGACAGGTCTTGGGATATGGCTACACCTTC
-	TRBV6-5	-	TRBJ1-6	CASSYSGINNSPLHF	TGTGCCAGCAGTTACTCGGGGATAAATAATTCACCCCTCCACTTT
-	TRBV29-1	TRBD1	TRBJ1-1	CSVKRGLNTEAFF	TGCAGCGTCAAGAGGGGGCTGAACACTGAAGCTTTCTTT
few	TRBV6-2/TRBV6-3	-	TRBJ2-5	CASSYSISGEKETQYF	TGTGCCAGCAGTTACTCCATCTCGGGGGAGAAAGAGACCCAGTACTTC
few	TRBV7-2	-	TRBJ2-1	CASSQSRGREQFF	TGTGCCAGCAGCCAATCCCGGGGAAGAGAGCAGTTCTTC
-	TRBV7-7	TRBD2	TRBJ2-3	CASSRDYPDTQYF	TGTGCTAGCAGCCGGGACTATCCAGATACGCAGTATTTT
-	TRBV6-2/TRBV6-3	-	TRBJ1-5	CASSYSRARHSNQPQHF	TGTGCCAGCAGTTACTCGAGGGCAAGGCATAGCAATCAGCCCCAGCATTTT
-	TRBV11-2	-	TRBJ2-3	CASSLDLGGAGLDTQYF	TGTGCCAGCAGCTTAGATCTCGGTGGAGCGGGCTTAGATACGCAGTATTTT
-	TRBV10-3	-	TRBJ1-1	CAISSPGAVTEAFF	TGTGCCATCAGCAGCCCTGGTGCGGTAACTGAAGCTTTCTTT
-	TRBV3-1	-	TRBJ1-5	CASSPGLQSNQPQHF	TGTGCCAGCAGCCCGGGACTCCAGAGCAATCAGCCCCAGCATTTT
few	TRBV12-3/TRBV12-4	-	TRBJ1-5	CASTQDSNQPQHF	TGTGCCAGCACCCAGGACAGCAATCAGCCCCAGCATTTT
-	TRBV28	-	TRBJ2-1	CASNLDRYNEQFF	TGTGCCAGCAACTTAGACAGATACAATGAGCAGTTCTTC
-	TRBV12-3/TRBV12-4	-	TRBJ1-5	CASSWTGARNQPQHF	TGTGCCAGCAGTTGGACGGGGGCGCGCAATCAGCCCCAGCATTTT
-	TRBV6-5	-	TRBJ2-5	CASSYSGGETQYF	TGTGCCAGCAGTTACTCCGGAGGTGAGACCCAGTACTTC
few	TRBV25-1	TRBD1	TRBJ1-2	CATTGDGYGYTF	TGTGCCACCACAGGGGACGGCTATGGCTACACCTTC
few	TRBV10-3	-	TRBJ2-5	CAISEQGARAGETQYF	TGTGCCATCAGTGAGCAGGGCGCCAGGGCGGGAGAGACCCAGTACTTC
-	TRBV15	TRBD1	TRBJ1-5	CATSSDRGHQPQHF	TGTGCCACCAGCAGTGACAGGGGACATCAGCCCCAGCATTTT
-	TRBV5-5	TRBD1	TRBJ2-5	CASSQGQGEETQYF	TGTGCCAGCAGCCAAGGACAGGGTGAGGAGACCCAGTACTTC
-	TRBV7-2	-	TRBJ1-2	CASSSPGRANYGYTF	TGTGCCAGCAGCTCCCCCGGCAGGGCTAACTATGGCTACACCTTC
-	TRBV10-3	TRBD1	TRBJ1-5	CAISKTGMGQPQHF	TGTGCCATCAGTAAGACAGGGATGGGCCAGCCCCAGCATTTT
once	TRBV28	TRBD1	TRBJ1-4	CASGRDSREKLFF	TGTGCCAGCGGCCGGGACAGCCGCGAAAAACTGTTTTTT
-	TRBV12-3/TRBV12-4	-	TRBJ2-1	CASKNPGPVDYNEQFF	TGTGCCAGCAAGAACCCGGGACCTGTGGACTACAATGAGCAGTTCTTC
once	TRBV12-3/TRBV12-4	-	TRBJ1-5	CASNPSAQQPQHF	TGTGCCAGCAACCCCAGCGCGCAACAGCCCCAGCATTTT
few	TRBV7-3	TRBD1	TRBJ1-1	CASSSQGFQNTEAFF	TGTGCCAGCAGCTCACAGGGGTTTCAGAACACTGAAGCTTTCTTT
-	TRBV6-5	-	TRBJ1-1	CASSLKWGNTEAFF	TGTGCCAGCAGTTTGAAGTGGGGGAACACTGAAGCTTTCTTT
few	TRBV14	-	TRBJ2-2	CASSRGHTNTGELFF	TGTGCCAGCAGCCGGGGACACACGAACACCGGGGAGCTGTTTTTT
many	TRBV20-1	-	TRBJ1-5	CSARRGGSNQPQHF	TGCAGTGCTAGACGAGGTGGAAGCAATCAGCCCCAGCATTTT
many	TRBV6-5	-	TRBJ1-1	CASSYGGTEAFF	TGTGCCAGCAGTTACGGGGGCACTGAAGCTTTCTTT
few	TRBV14	TRBD1	TRBJ1-3	CASSLIGTGNTIYF	TGTGCCAGCAGCCTTATCGGGACAGGGAACACCATATATTTT
-	TRBV6-5	-	TRBJ2-2	CASSYSPPRGPGELFF	TGTGCCAGCAGTTACTCGCCCCCCAGGGGACCCGGGGAGCTGTTTTTT
-	TRBV9	TRBD1	TRBJ1-3	CASSQEGAGNTIYF	TGTGCCAGCTCCCAAGAGGGGGCAGGAAACACCATATATTTT
few	TRBV20-1	-	TRBJ1-3	CSARDVRGSGNTIYF	TGCAGTGCTAGAGATGTTAGAGGCTCTGGAAACACCATATATTTT
few	TRBV9	TRBD1	TRBJ1-2	CASNRGQGPHGYTF	TGTGCCAGCAACAGGGGACAGGGGCCCCATGGCTACACCTTC